This T cell receptor beta chain derives from a study of cytomegalovirus exposure and HLA in healthy donors (dated by TCRdb to the late 2010s). Notes on the research overall: According to a later analysis, one platform produced both the 110 or so validation repertoires and the 670 or so repertoires of the first cohort. The aim of the study was to test whether cataloging public T cell receptors could identify signatures of past pathogen exposure. Besides the first cohort of 550 to 750 subjects, a separate validation cohort made up of 90 to 150 different subjects was used. To predict cytomegalovirus infection status, the study combined high-throughput TCR immunosequencing, statistical association of individual TCRs with disease status, and machine learning.

Library creation used the immunoSEQ multiplex PCR assay. Per the original workflow: A statistical classification framework was built for diagnosing cytomegalovirus status from the catalog of TCR beta chain sequences. TCRdb limited this immuneACCESS table to in-frame rearrangements with V and J called. A share of clones is missing; checked studies link under half to unresolved V genes, and the rest is unexplained. The V and J calls and the clone size are those of that table, but D and trimming were determined from the DNA. This sample gives about 130,000 clones in total; roughly 89% of them show up just once. The ten top clones hold 0.95% to 1.5% of the sample. The paper's findings and limits, for the study overall: Cytomegalovirus status was reported to be diagnosed by the classifier with high specificity and sensitivity in both the original and validation cohorts. Most TCR sequences were seen in very few donors, while some public TCRs were found in many individuals. A later analysis lacked HLA typing for the validation cohort, so it scored co-occurrence in that cohort across all 120 or so repertoires. In a later analysis, TCRs clustered in the first cohort were found to also tend to co-occur in the approximately 120 validation repertoires, with about 93% of cluster scores above 0. The study listed approximately 160 TCR beta chains as associated with cytomegalovirus. A few of the identified cytomegalovirus-associated TCR beta chains were confirmed in vitro to be specific for cytomegalovirus antigens. The authors suggested that the approach could potentially be extended to other disease states and immunological phenotypes.

Notes on this clone: The antigen it binds to is not known. Qualities for individual bases were not recorded, and no much larger clone is one base off.

Unmatched junction bases come to 3, with V trimmed by 0 bases and J by 3 bases. Its CDR3 holds 14 amino acids, cysteine through phenylalanine. Only the CDR3 portion is preserved as DNA: 42 bases, with reading frame beginning at the first base. CDR1 SGDLS and CDR2 YYNGEE were looked up in the germline V gene. The donors were included in the validation cohort of 100 to 150 subjects, a group kept apart from the roughly 670-subject first cohort. This clonotype originated in a woman under 30 in good health and CMV-seronegative. This chain joins TRBV9 to TRBJ2-7, with TRBD1 matching 7 junction bases. The sample taken for sequencing was PBMCs. In nucleotides, the sequence is TGTGCCAGCAGCGTAGGGGCAGGGGGCTACGAGCAGTACTTC. The resulting protein is CASSVGAGGYEQYF.